These 16 T cell receptor beta chains were sequenced from one sample in a study of blood T cell repertoires in COVID-19. Some clones are missing from TCRdb's copy, which holds only in-frame ones; the method was immunoSEQ multiplex PCR. The sample carries fewer than 300,000 clones, approximately 90% recorded once. The source material was peripheral blood. These receptor sequences come from a woman under 40 with COVID-19, enrolled during active disease.

Comment on this clone: Other DNA sequences in the same sample also yield this CDR3. The chain has TRBV5-1 and TRBJ2-3; 7 positions match TRBD2. J gave up 1 base and V 0 bases, and 5 bases lay outside the gene matches. The length of the CDR3 is 16 residues. Germline V lookup: CDR1 SGHRS, CDR2 YFSETQ. The CDR3 spells CASSLGGGRGTDTQYF. The CDR3 nucleotides are TGCGCCAGCAGCTTGGGAGGCGGGAGAGGCACAGATACGCAGTATTTT.

The CDR3 coding sequence is TGTGCCAGCACGTGGCTCCGGGATGGCTACACCTTC. Its translation is CASTWLRDGYTF. This chain joins TRBV12-3 or TRBV12-4 and TRBJ1-2, with D uncertain. The CDR3 is 12 amino acids. V lost 7 bases and J 6 bases, leaving 12 bases between the germline ends.

The rearrangement uses TRBV19 and TRBJ1-6; 7 bases agree with TRBD1. Germline trimming cut 3 bases from V and 5 bases from J; bases unmatched to any gene: 10. CDR1 is LNHDA, CDR2 SQIVND, per germline (reference sequence). The CDR3 spans 17 residues. The CDR3 region is CASSIPEGAANNSPLHF. The CDR3 DNA reads as TGTGCCAGTAGTATCCCCGAGGGGGCGGCTAATAATTCACCCCTCCACTTT.

This chain connects TRBV7-9 to TRBJ2-7; the match to TRBD1 covers 7 bases. Germline V gives CDR1 SEHNR, CDR2 FQNEAQ (reference sequence). The CDR3 is 16 residues long. The V segment lost 2 bases and the J segment 4 bases; nucleotides outside the gene matches: 11. The DNA for the CDR3 is TGTGCCAGCAGCTTACGGCCCGGACAGGCCTCTTACGAGCAGTACTTC. This encodes CASSLRPGQASYEQYF.

This chain links TRBV10-2 with TRBJ1-1; 11 bases align to TRBD1. Germline V CDR1 and CDR2: WSHSY, SAAADI. This CDR3 comprises 15 residues. J lost 4 bases, V lost 4 bases, and 5 bases had no gene match. The CDR3, as DNA: TGCGCCAGCAGTGGAAGGACAGGGGGCGGCACTGAAGCTTTCTTT. It encodes CASSGRTGGGTEAFF.

The genes are TRBV7-6 and TRBJ1-3; 9 bases are shared with TRBD1. With V trimmed by 0 bases and J by 4 bases, 1 base remained unmatched. Germline V CDR1 and CDR2: SGHVS, FNYEAQ. This CDR3 region has 15 residues. DNA for the CDR3: TGTGCCAGCAGCTTAGCCGGACAGGGGGGAAACACCATATATTTT. This encodes CASSLAGQGGNTIYF.

The CDR3 DNA is TGTGCCAGCAGCTTGGCGACAGGGAACTATGGCTACACCTTC. Protein: CASSLATGNYGYTF. V is TRBV5-4 and J is TRBJ1-2; 7 nucleotides match TRBD1. This CDR3 contains 14 residues. V was pared by 0 bases and J by 2 bases, with 1 base of the junction left unmatched. Germline V CDR1 and CDR2: SGHNT, YYREEE (reference sequence).

The chain carries TRBV2 and TRBJ1-1; no clear D gene. The V gene's germline CDR1 is SNHLY and CDR2 FYNNEI. The ends were cut back, 6 bases at V and 1 base at J, with 12 bases in the middle. The CDR3 length is 14 residues. The CDR3, as DNA: TGTGCCAGCAGGCTAAACCGACAGAACACTGAAGCTTTCTTT. Translation gives CASRLNRQNTEAFF.

The chain employs TRBV13 and TRBJ1-4; the match to TRBD1 covers 8 bases. V trimming: 4 bases; J trimming: 7 bases; junction bases outside the gene matches: 5. Per the germline V gene, CDR1 is PRHDT and CDR2 is FYEKMQ (reference sequence). This CDR3 is 14 amino acids long. CDR3 nucleotide sequence: TGTGCCAGCAGCTCGGGACAGGAGGGTGAAAAACTGTTTTTT. It codes for CASSSGQEGEKLFF.

This clone was observed once. The chain recombines TRBV19 with TRBJ2-1, with no clear D. The CDR3 totals 15 residues. Germline CDR1 LNHDA, CDR2 SQIVND (reference sequence). Trimming stripped 1 base from V and 1 base from J, with 8 bases between. The CDR3 bases are TGTGCCAGTAGTATAGGCCTAGAATCCTACAATGAGCAGTTCTTC. This sequence encodes CASSIGLESYNEQFF.

The chain couples TRBV7-3 to TRBJ2-7; 7 positions match TRBD2. CDR3 length: 14 amino acids. Germline lookup yields CDR1 SGHTA and CDR2 FQGTGA. V was clipped by 4 bases and J by 7 bases; unmatched bases: 10. The CDR3 loop is CASSSGLLGGEQYF. Written as DNA, the CDR3 is TGTGCCAGCAGCTCGGGACTCCTCGGGGGGGAGCAGTACTTC. The variable domain in full, completed from reference TRBV7-3 and TRBJ2-7, reads GAGVSQTPSNKVTEKGKYVELRCDPISGHTALYWYRQSLGQGPEFLIYFQGTGAADDSGLPNDRFFAVRPEGSVSTLKIQRTERGDSAVYLCASSSGLLGGEQYFGPGTRLTVT.

The chain carries TRBV28 and TRBJ2-7; 7 bases fit TRBD1. J gave up 2 bases and V 6 bases, and 10 bases lay outside the gene matches. Germline assignment: CDR1 MDHEN and CDR2 SYDVKM. The CDR3 totals 15 residues. CDR3 protein: CASSSPGTAPYEQYF. The CDR3 nucleotides read TGTGCCAGCAGCTCCCCCGGGACAGCCCCCTACGAGCAGTACTTC.

The CDR3 sequence: CASSDRASTDTQYF. CDR3 in DNA: TGTGCCAGTTCCGACAGGGCGAGCACAGATACGCAGTATTTT. The rearrangement links TRBV19 to TRBJ2-3, with 7 bases lining up with TRBD1. The trim removed 8 bases at V and 0 bases at J, leaving 5 bases unmatched. The CDR3 is 14 residues long. CDR1 LNHDA and CDR2 SQIVND come from the germline V gene (reference sequence).

V is TRBV6-2 or TRBV6-3 and J is TRBJ1-5; TRBD1 might be the D (5 bases). V was cut by 0 bases and J by 3 bases, with 12 bases left in between. Germline values: CDR1 MNHEY, CDR2 SVGEGT. The CDR3 consists of 16 residues. The CDR3 sequence: CASSYSPDSLNQPQHF. The CDR3 nucleotides are TGTGCCAGCAGTTACTCGCCCGACAGCCTCAATCAGCCCCAGCATTTT.

The chain recombines TRBV5-1 with TRBJ1-4; 7 bases are a match to TRBD1. The CDR3 is 15 amino acids. The trim removed 4 bases at V and 7 bases at J, leaving 10 bases unmatched. Per germline, CDR1 SGHRS and CDR2 YFSETQ. CDR3 DNA sequence: TGCGCCAGCAGCCTCACAGGGGCCGGAGGTGAAAAACTGTTTTTT. Translation: CASSLTGAGGEKLFF.

This rearrangement joins TRBV6-5 to TRBJ1-4, with TRBD1 matching 8 bases. Germline V CDR1 and CDR2: MNHEY, SVGAGI. After removal of 2 bases from V and 8 bases from J, the junction contained 7 bases not matched to a gene. The CDR3 loop spans 15 amino acids. The CDR3 sequence: CASSYGGQGREKLFF. DNA for the CDR3: TGTGCCAGCAGTTACGGCGGACAGGGTAGAGAAAAACTGTTTTTT.